What follows are 24 T cell receptor beta chains derived from one specimen sequenced in a study of regulatory T cells in long-lasting Graves disease. iRepertoire HTBI primers and Arm-PCR of CDR3 regions built TCR beta libraries. From the multiplex PCR reads, TCRdb called clonotypes with MiXCR, one entry per CDR3 protein. The sample holds 300,000 to 400,000 distinct CDR3 sequences, 16% seen once. The time point here: newly diagnosed GD, antithyroid drugs for less than 3 months. The TCR library was made from RNA that had been extracted from PBMCs in TRIzol. The same data also went into a second study, on T cells in Graves' hyperthyroidism and ophthalmopathy.

Sequencing was performed on peripheral blood mononuclear cells (PBMCs), taken at new diagnosis, from a patient treated with antithyroid drugs. All receptors come from a man aged 35 to 55 with Graves disease.

V gene TRBV7-6 combines with J gene TRBJ2-5; TRBD1 might be the D (6 bases). The CDR3 runs 14 residues. Germline V CDR1 and CDR2: SGHVS, FNYEAQ. The V gene lost 3 bases and the J gene lost 2 bases, with 10 bases spanning the gap. CDR3 protein: CASSFRTDQETQYF. The CDR3 nucleotides are TGTGCCAGCAGCTTTCGGACAGATCAAGAGACCCAGTACTTC.

The chain combines TRBV7-2 with TRBJ1-2; TRBD1 might be the D (6 bases). In germline, CDR1 is SGHTA, CDR2 FQGNSA. V gave up 1 base and J gave up 8 bases, with 14 bases separating them. The CDR3 is made up of 14 amino acids. The CDR3 spells CASSLGDTRRGYTF. CDR3 sequence (DNA): TGTGCCAGCAGCTTAGGGGACACCCGGCGAGGCTACACCTTC.

A remark on this clonotype: A read error is likely here: a far larger clone is one base away. This likely comes from a read error, as the CDR3 has no conserved phenylalanine or tryptophan at its end. The CDR3 DNA follows: TGTGCCAGCAGTTCCGGGACAGGGAGAGAGACCCAGTACTAC. It is translated as CASSSGTGRETQYY. The V gene is TRBV12-3 or TRBV12-4, the J gene TRBJ2-1; 9 nucleotides match TRBD1. With the DNA end fitting TRBJ2-5 better, the J assignment may be wrong. CDR3 size: 14 residues.

V is TRBV20-1 and J is TRBJ2-3; weak D call: TRBD1 (6 bases). CDR1 and CDR2 (germline): DFQATT, SNEGSKA (reference sequence). V lost 5 bases and J 6 bases, leaving 21 bases between the germline ends. This CDR3 is built from 15 residues. The CDR3: CSAPRSGAVYDTQYF. Written as DNA, the CDR3 is TGCAGTGCTCCACGTTCAGGGGCAGTATACGATACGCAGTATTTT.

The chain has TRBV5-1 and TRBJ2-2; 12 bases line up with TRBD2. Per germline, CDR1 SGHRS and CDR2 YFSETQ. Trimming removed 0 bases from V and 4 bases from J; junction bases left unmatched: 4. The CDR3 runs 17 residues. CDR3 DNA: TGCGCCAGCAGCTTGGCTGTGGGACTAGCGGGCACCGGGGAGCTGTTTTTT. Encoded protein: CASSLAVGLAGTGELFF.

This clonotype was counted at least ten times. This rearrangement joins TRBV20-1 to TRBJ2-7; 7 positions agree with TRBD1. The CDR3 has 15 amino acids. CDR1 and CDR2 (germline): DFQATT, SNEGSKA (reference sequence). V lost 4 bases and J lost 2; bases outside the gene matches: 11. CDR3 loop: CSAIEGARGAYEQYF. CDR3 DNA sequence: TGCAGTGCTATTGAGGGGGCCAGAGGGGCCTACGAGCAGTACTTC.

This clonotype occurred many times. The chain uses TRBV7-3 and TRBJ2-1; D is undetermined. This CDR3 spans 15 amino acids. The germline V gene has CDR1 SGHTA and CDR2 FQGTGA. V was cut by 0 bases and J by 1 base, with 7 bases left in between. DNA for the CDR3: TGTGCCAGCAGCTTAACACACCCATCCTACAATGAGCAGTTCTTC. Protein: CASSLTHPSYNEQFF.

This clonotype was detected a few times. The V and J genes are TRBV11-3 and TRBJ2-2, with D hard to call. CDR3 length equals 13 residues. Germline CDR1 is SGHNT and CDR2 is YENEEA. V was shortened by 3 bases and J by 4 bases, with 6 bases between the two germline ends. CDR3 amino acids: CASSFRTTGELFF. DNA for the CDR3: TGTGCCAGCAGCTTTAGAACCACCGGGGAGCTGTTTTTT.

This clonotype was seen many times. The genes are TRBV6-1 and TRBJ2-2; D could derive from TRBD1 or TRBD2 (5 bases each). V shed 5 bases and J shed 6 bases, with 16 bases lying between them. Germline CDR1 reads MNHNS; CDR2 reads SASEGT. CDR3 length: 15 residues. The CDR3: CASSQTALGAGELFF. CDR3 DNA sequence: TGTGCCAGCAGTCAAACCGCACTGGGGGCCGGGGAGCTGTTTTTT.

This clonotype appeared many times. The rearrangement joins TRBV18 to TRBJ1-1; D not resolved. This CDR3 is built from 12 residues. V shed 4 bases and J shed 8 bases, with 11 bases lying between them. Germline V lookup: CDR1 KGHSH, CDR2 LQKENI. CDR3 region: CASSRGYREAFF. Here the CDR3 DNA reads TGTGCCAGCTCACGCGGTTACAGAGAAGCTTTCTTT.

V gene TRBV9 combines with J gene TRBJ2-3; possible D gene TRBD1, 6 bases. The CDR3 is made up of 15 amino acids. The germline gives CDR1 SGDLS, CDR2 YYNGEE. Trimming shortened V by 3 bases and J by 5 bases, and 16 bases separated the two germline ends. CDR3 loop: CASSDRRDTRDTQYF. The CDR3 DNA reads TGTGCCAGCAGCGACCGCCGGGACACCCGAGATACGCAGTATTTT. Using reference TRBV9 and TRBJ2-3 for the parts outside the CDR3, the full variable domain is DSGVTQTPKHLITATGQRVTLRCSPRSGDLSVYWYQQSLDQGLQFLIQYYNGEERAKGNILERFSAQQFPDLHSELNLSSLELGDSALYFCASSDRRDTRDTQYFGPGTRLTVL.

A note on this clonotype: This may stem from a read error, because a much larger clone lies one nucleotide away. This chain connects TRBV6-1 to TRBJ1-4, with unresolved D. The CDR3 is 14 residues long. The germline CDR1 and CDR2 sequences are MNHNS and SASEGT. In DNA form, the CDR3 reads TGTGCCAGCAACCCGACCGCAACTAATAAAAAACTGTTTTTT. Residues: CASNPTATNKKLFF.

This chain links TRBV27 with TRBJ1-5; maybe TRBD1 (5 bases). The V gene lost 7 bases and the J gene lost 3 bases, with 13 bases spanning the gap. Germline lookup yields CDR1 MNHEY and CDR2 SMNVEV (reference sequence). CDR3 length: 14 amino acids. The CDR3 DNA sequence: TGTGCCAGCAAGTTGGGGGTAAACAATCAGCCCCAGCATTTT. Translating gives CASKLGVNNQPQHF.

Ten or more counts support this clonotype. V usage is TRBV6-2 or TRBV6-3 and J usage is TRBJ2-1; D is unclear. This CDR3 is built from 15 residues. Trimming left V 8 bases short and J 0 bases short, with 14 bases between. Germline V gene lookup returns CDR1 MNHEY and CDR2 SVGEGT. CDR3 protein: CASGATDGSYNEQFF. The CDR3 coding sequence is TGTGCCAGCGGCGCGACGGACGGCTCCTACAATGAGCAGTTCTTC.

This clonotype was recorded many times. This sequence joins TRBV5-1 and TRBJ2-5; TRBD2 matches 11 bases. The CDR3 contains 15 residues. Germline assignment: CDR1 SGHRS and CDR2 YFSETQ. V dropped 1 base and J dropped 6; count of bases not matched to a gene: 5. CDR3 bases: TGCGCCAGCAGCTTGCTAGCGGGGGGACGGCAGACCCAGTACTTC. Translated: CASSLLAGGRQTQYF.

The chain recombines TRBV11-2 with TRBJ2-5; 11 bases line up with TRBD2. CDR3 length: 16 amino acids. The germline CDR1 and CDR2 sequences are SGHAT and FQNNGV. Trimming at V came to 8 bases and at J to 4 bases, leaving 12 bases not matched to a gene. The CDR3 DNA reads TGTGCCAGCTCACCACGGGGCCTAGCGGGAGGAGAGACCCAGTACTTC. Its protein is CASSPRGLAGGETQYF.

This clonotype was picked up many times. This rearrangement joins TRBV28 to TRBJ1-4, with D possibly matching TRBD1 (5 bases). The V end was cut by 4 bases, the J end by 6 bases, with 9 bases between. This CDR3 has 13 residues. Per the germline V gene, CDR1 is MDHEN and CDR2 is SYDVKM. The CDR3 is CASSYSGDEKLFF. The CDR3 DNA reads as TGTGCCAGCAGTTATTCGGGGGATGAAAAACTGTTTTTT.

The J gene is TRBJ2-5, the V gene TRBV6-1, with TRBD1 matching over 7 bases. This CDR3 is built from 16 residues. J lost 4 bases, V lost 4 bases, and 12 bases had no gene match. Germline CDR1 MNHNS, CDR2 SASEGT. CDR3 sequence reads: CASSGAEQGIGETQYF. The CDR3 region has the DNA TGTGCCAGCAGTGGAGCGGAACAGGGGATTGGAGAGACCCAGTACTTC.

The V gene is TRBV12-3 or TRBV12-4, the J gene TRBJ2-7; 7 bases match TRBD1. V shed 6 bases and J 3 bases; nucleotides not matched to a gene: 14. This CDR3 has 16 residues. The CDR3 loop is CASSPKGAGILYEQYF. In nucleotides, the CDR3 is TGTGCCAGCAGCCCTAAGGGGGCAGGGATCCTCTACGAGCAGTACTTC.

The genes are TRBV7-8 and TRBJ2-2; 7 bases match TRBD2. Germline V CDR1 and CDR2: SGHVS, FQNEAQ. The CDR3 has 16 amino acids. The V gene end was trimmed by 5 bases and the J gene end by 2 bases; junction bases not matched to a gene: 8. The CDR3 loop reads CASSPTGGVNTGELFF. DNA for the CDR3: TGTGCCAGCAGCCCCACGGGGGGTGTAAACACCGGGGAGCTGTTTTTT.

This clonotype was picked up many times. CDR3 sequence reads: CSAPRGVRETQYF. The CDR3 DNA is TGCAGTGCTCCGAGGGGGGTTCGGGAGACCCAGTACTTC. This sequence joins TRBV20-1 and TRBJ2-5, with D perhaps TRBD1 or TRBD2 (6 bases each). The length of the CDR3 is 13 residues. CDR1 is DFQATT, CDR2 SNEGSKA, per germline (reference sequence). V lost 5 bases to trimming and J lost 5 bases, with 15 bases between them.

This clonotype was seen a few times. Written as DNA, the CDR3 is TGTGCCAGCAGCTTGGAAGGGACAGGGAATATGGCCGGGGAGCTGTTTTTT. Its translation: CASSLEGTGNMAGELFF. The chain uses TRBV5-6 and TRBJ2-2; TRBD1 matches at 9 bases. V lost 0 bases, J lost 6 bases, and 9 bases stayed unmatched. The germline V gene encodes CDR1 SGHDT and CDR2 YYEEEE. The CDR3 is 17 amino acids.

V usage is TRBV6-5 and J usage is TRBJ2-2, with 8 bases lining up with TRBD1. Germline loops: CDR1 MNHEY, CDR2 SVGAGI. This CDR3 has 16 amino acids. Unmatched junction bases numbered 11, after V lost 5 bases and J lost 6 bases. The DNA for the CDR3 is TGTGCCAGCAGTCCCTCGACAGGGGTTAATTCCGGGGAGCTGTTTTTT. This encodes CASSPSTGVNSGELFF.

This clonotype was counted ten times or more. The junction departs from germline at one end; a sequencing error may be responsible. The rearrangement links TRBV5-1 to TRBJ2-3, with D possibly TRBD1 on 6 matching bases. Germline loops: CDR1 SGHRS, CDR2 YFSETQ. The CDR3 runs to 14 residues. The CDR3 coding sequence is TGTGCCAGCAGCTTAGGGGGAAGCACAGATACGCAGTATTTT. This encodes CASSLGGSTDTQYF.